The clone carrying this TCR beta chain was seen many times. Its antigen is not known. The data belong to a study of T cells in Graves' hyperthyroidism and ophthalmopathy. Study-level findings and limits: Appearing also in blood were most of the thyroid clonotypes expanded above 0.001. Median prediction lead before ophthalmopathy onset was 6.5 months with the model.

Amplification targeted TCR beta CDR3 regions from RNA transcripts. First-round RT-PCR with HTBI primers amplified the TCR CDR3 region. TCRdb reanalysed the multiplex PCR reads using MiXCR and keeps one entry per CDR3 protein. The table records over 200,000 distinct CDR3 sequences, 15% to 20% of them present only once. The V and J ends lost 3 bases and 4 bases, in that order; junction bases with no gene match: 12. The germline V gene has CDR1 SGHAT and CDR2 FQNNGV. The CDR3 runs 18 residues. V usage is TRBV11-2 and J usage is TRBJ2-1; 10 positions match TRBD2. The sequence derives from a man aged 35-49 years with Graves' hyperthyroidism. The specimen was blood. CDR3 sequence reads: CASSLFRTSGGSYNEQFF. CDR3 DNA sequence: TGTGCCAGCAGCTTGTTCCGGACTAGCGGAGGATCTTACAATGAGCAGTTCTTC.